One sample yielded the 20 T cell receptor beta chains listed below, sequenced in a study of patients and donors after allogeneic stem cell transplantation. Using its own MiXCR run on the RT-PCR reads, TCRdb lists one record per CDR3 protein. The sample has approximately 160,000 distinct CDR3 sequences; 24% are singletons. Material: blood, either unsorted or a sorted T cell fraction (not recorded which). All receptors derive from a human donor who was either an allogeneic HSCT recipient or a stem cell or donor lymphocyte infusion donor (not recorded which). It is not recorded whose cells these are; they may come from a transplant donor.

There are a few counts of this clonotype. V is TRBV6-2 or TRBV6-3 and J is TRBJ2-4; 7 bases match TRBD1. CDR3 length: 15 residues. Per germline, CDR1 MNHEY and CDR2 SVGEGT. With V trimmed by 2 bases and J by 3 bases, 4 bases remained unmatched. The DNA for the CDR3 is TGTGCCAGCAGTTACAGACAGGGCGTCAAAAACATTCAGTACTTC. The encoded protein is CASSYRQGVKNIQYF.

V is TRBV5-1 and J is TRBJ1-1, with D uncertain. The CDR3 totals 13 residues. Trimming cost V 3 bases and J 4 bases, with 10 bases left between them. The V gene's germline CDR1 is SGHRS and CDR2 YFSETQ. CDR3 sequence: CASSSTLLTEAFF. As DNA, the CDR3 is TGCGCCAGCAGCTCGACACTTCTCACTGAAGCTTTCTTT.

J is TRBJ2-3 and V is TRBV7-2; no definite D call. CDR3 length: 15 residues. Trimming pared 1 base from V and 1 base from J, leaving 9 bases between. Per germline, CDR1 SGHTA and CDR2 FQGNSA. This chain's CDR3 is CASSLGVGRTDTQYF. CDR3 DNA: TGTGCCAGCAGCTTAGGAGTCGGTCGCACAGATACGCAGTATTTT.

The sample holds a few counts of this clonotype. The chain carries TRBV2 and TRBJ2-3; D perhaps matches TRBD2 (6 bases). V shed 3 bases and J shed 12 bases, with 10 bases lying between them. CDR1 SNHLY and CDR2 FYNNEI come from the germline V gene. The CDR3 is 11 residues long. The CDR3 nucleotides read TGTGCCAGCAGTGATAGGGAGGTTCAGTATTTT. It specifies CASSDREVQYF.

This chain joins TRBV6-1 and TRBJ2-3, with unresolved D. With 5 bases removed from V and 2 bases from J, the gap between germline ends came to 11 bases. This CDR3 has 14 residues. The germline CDR1 and CDR2 sequences are MNHNS and SASEGT. The CDR3 protein is CASSWALPTDTQYF. The CDR3 DNA reads as TGTGCCAGCAGTTGGGCCCTCCCCACAGATACGCAGTATTTT.

In its sample, this clonotype was seen a few times. The genes are TRBV5-1 and TRBJ1-4, with D possibly being TRBD1 (6 bases). The CDR3 contains 16 residues. V lost 2 bases, J lost 7 bases, and 18 bases lay in between. Germline loops: CDR1 SGHRS, CDR2 YFSETQ. The CDR3 DNA reads as TGCGCCAGCAGCTTTGCGAACCAGGGGATTGGTGAAAAACTGTTTTTT. Protein product: CASSFANQGIGEKLFF.

The chain links TRBV9 to TRBJ2-5, with 10 bases lining up with TRBD2. After removal of 4 bases from V and 2 bases from J, the junction contained 5 bases not matched to a gene. CDR1 is SGDLS, CDR2 YYNGEE, per germline. The CDR3 runs to 15 residues. CDR3 region: CASSKGTSVQETQYF. The CDR3 nucleotides read TGTGCCAGCAGCAAGGGGACTAGCGTACAAGAGACCCAGTACTTC.

The rearrangement uses TRBV7-9 and TRBJ2-3, with 7 bases lining up with TRBD2. CDR3 length equals 16 residues. The V gene's germline CDR1 is SEHNR and CDR2 FQNEAQ (reference sequence). J lost 0 bases, V lost 3 bases, and 6 bases had no gene match. This chain's CDR3 is CASSLASGFSTDTQYF. The CDR3 DNA sequence: TGTGCCAGCAGCTTGGCTAGCGGATTTAGCACAGATACGCAGTATTTT.

J is TRBJ2-5 and V is TRBV6-6, with a tentative D call TRBD2 (5 bases). With 0 bases removed from V and 5 bases from J, the gap between germline ends came to 10 bases. The CDR3 runs to 14 residues. Germline CDR1 and CDR2: MNHNY and SVGAGI (reference sequence). CDR3 loop: CASSYSRGGETQYF. The CDR3 DNA follows: TGTGCCAGCAGTTACTCGAGAGGCGGGGAGACCCAGTACTTC.

The chain is built from TRBV4-3 and TRBJ2-7, with 12 positions matching TRBD1. V was clipped by 0 bases and J by 3 bases; unmatched bases: 3. This CDR3 has 16 amino acids. The germline CDR1 and CDR2 sequences are LGHNA and YSLEER. CDR3 DNA: TGCGCCAGCAGCCAAGATGGGACAGGGGGCGACTACGAGCAGTACTTC. Translating it yields CASSQDGTGGDYEQYF.

Only one count was recorded for this clonotype. The chain recombines TRBV29-1 with TRBJ2-3; D gene ambiguous. This CDR3 contains 10 residues. CDR1 is SQVTM, CDR2 ANQGSEA, per germline. V was clipped by 6 bases and J by 0 bases, with 1 base between them. CDR3 in amino acids: CSVSTDTQYF. CDR3 bases: TGCAGCGTAAGCACAGATACGCAGTATTTT.

This clonotype has a handful of counts. The chain uses TRBV27 and TRBJ1-1; 9 bases are a match to TRBD1. V lost 2 bases and J lost 2; bases outside the gene matches: 6. Germline V gene sequence: CDR1 MNHEY, CDR2 SMNVEV (reference sequence). This CDR3 region has 16 residues. For the CDR3, the DNA is TGTGCCAGCAGTTTAGGCGACAGGGGGACCAACACTGAAGCTTTCTTT. Translating gives CASSLGDRGTNTEAFF.

The rearrangement uses TRBV21-1 and TRBJ2-3; the table's D call, TRBD1, was not checked against the DNA. TRBV21-1 is reported as a pseudogene. This CDR3 is 16 amino acids long. The CDR3 region is CASSKVVQTVTDTQYF. The CDR3 nucleotides read TGTGCCAGCAGCAAAGTGGTCCAGACAGTCACAGATACGCAGTATTTT.

This clonotype was counted between two and nine times. The chain links TRBV18 to TRBJ2-3; TRBD1 is a possible D gene (6 bases). V was shortened by 1 base and J by 4 bases, with 12 bases between the two germline ends. This CDR3 is built from 15 residues. Germline assignment: CDR1 KGHSH and CDR2 LQKENI. CDR3 region: CASSPQGRQADTQYF. The CDR3, as DNA: TGTGCCAGCTCACCACAGGGCCGACAGGCAGATACGCAGTATTTT. Full variable domain (missing parts from reference TRBV18 and TRBJ2-3): NAGVMQNPRHLVRRRGQEARLRCSPMKGHSHVYWYRQLPEEGLKFMVYLQKENIIDESGMPKERFSAEFPKEGPSILRIQQVVRGDSAAYFCASSPQGRQADTQYFGPGTRLTVL.

This clonotype was counted only a few times. The chain joins TRBV20-1 to TRBJ1-2; no clear D. The CDR3 contains 15 residues. The V gene's germline CDR1 is DFQATT and CDR2 SNEGSKA (reference sequence). Trimming took 2 bases from V and 2 from J, leaving 15 bases between them. The CDR3 DNA reads TGCAGTGCTAGACTTATGGGAACAGCAAACTATGGCTACACCTTC. Translating gives CSARLMGTANYGYTF.

The V and J genes are TRBV19 and TRBJ2-7; D might be TRBD1 or TRBD2, each matching 5 bases. Trimming cost V 7 bases and J 5 bases, with 12 bases left between them. The CDR3 length is 12 residues. The germline V gene encodes CDR1 LNHDA and CDR2 SQIVND (reference sequence). For the CDR3, the DNA is TGTGCCAGTAAAAACCAGGGAGACGAGCAGTACTTC. It is translated as CASKNQGDEQYF.

This clonotype was detected many times. The V gene is TRBV5-1, the J gene TRBJ1-1; the match to TRBD1 covers 9 bases. The CDR3 has 15 residues. Germline V CDR1 and CDR2: SGHRS, YFSETQ. The J segment lost 8 bases and the V segment lost 1 base, leaving 9 bases of the junction unmatched. CDR3 sequence (DNA): TGCGCCAGCAGCTTGCGGGGACAGGGCTGGGAAGAAGCTTTCTTT. It is translated as CASSLRGQGWEEAFF.

The chain has TRBV6-5 and TRBJ1-2, with TRBD1 identical over 7 bases. Looked up from germline, CDR1 is MNHEY and CDR2 is SVGAGI. This CDR3 region has 14 residues. In DNA form, the CDR3 reads TGTGTCACAGCTGGACAGGTTGGGACCTATGGCTACACCTTC. Translating it yields CVTAGQVGTYGYTF.

This rearrangement joins TRBV30 to TRBJ2-1; TRBD2 matches at 13 bases. Per the germline V gene, CDR1 is GTSNPN and CDR2 is SVGIG (reference sequence). The CDR3 is made up of 13 amino acids. V lost 2 bases, J lost 10 bases, and 2 bases stayed unmatched. The CDR3 protein is CAWSKLAGGEQFF. The CDR3, as DNA: TGTGCCTGGAGTAAACTAGCGGGAGGGGAGCAGTTCTTC.

The J gene is TRBJ2-7, the V gene TRBV20-1; TRBD1 might be the D (6 bases). Germline CDR1 DFQATT, CDR2 SNEGSKA (reference sequence). The CDR3 runs 13 residues. V dropped 5 bases and J dropped 0 bases, with 11 bases sitting between them. The CDR3, as DNA: TGCAGTGCTGACAGACAGGACTCCTACGAGCAGTACTTC. This sequence encodes CSADRQDSYEQYF.